The clone carrying this T cell receptor (beta chain) was counted between two and nine times. The antigen is undetermined. This record comes from a study of beta chain features in type 1 diabetes. Broader study findings: A cDNA-based sequencing approach could over-represent cells with high TCR expression. VDJ junctions sequenced from type 1 diabetes patients showed fewer insertions and more deletions.

Expressed TCRB transcripts were sequenced, since all the RNA that had been isolated was reverse transcribed. Libraries were prepared by immunoSEQ multiplex PCR; TCRdb keeps only in-frame clonotypes and omits some of them. The data show around 430,000 clones, with approximately 31% seen just once and 0.06% to 0.07% held by the top ten. The sequence was collected from a man aged 18 to 29 in good health. Sequences were obtained from naive CD4+ T cells from blood.

CDR3 coding DNA: TGTGCCAGCAGTCCCCAACCGGGACTAGCGTACAGCAATGAGCAGTTCTTC. It codes for CASSPQPGLAYSNEQFF. V gene TRBV27 combines with J gene TRBJ2-1; 10 bases are a match to TRBD2. With 5 bases clipped from V and 6 bases from J, the junction kept 13 bases outside the gene matches. The CDR3 spans 17 residues. Germline-derived CDR1 and CDR2 are MNHEY and SMNVEV (reference sequence).